The table lists the clone carrying this T cell receptor (beta chain) with many counts. The entry originates in a study of T cells in Graves' hyperthyroidism and ophthalmopathy. Amplification of TCR beta CDR3 regions used RNA as the template. The HTBI primer set served for first-round RT-PCR of the TCR CDR3. A single record per CDR3 protein comes from TCRdb applying MiXCR to the multiplex PCR reads. The sample has 500,000 to 600,000 distinct CDR3 sequences, 40% to 50% seen once; the top ten hold 35% to 50%. Germline V lookup: CDR1 SGDLS, CDR2 YYNGEE. Trimming shortened V by 2 bases and J by 3 bases, and 8 bases separated the two germline ends. The CDR3 sequence is 13 residues long.

Input material: peripheral blood or thyroid tissue (not recorded which). The sequence derives from an adult woman with Graves' disease, either hyperthyroidism or ophthalmopathy (not recorded which). V gene TRBV9 combines with J gene TRBJ1-2; D is possibly TRBD1 (5 bases). The DNA of the CDR3 is TGTGCCAGCAGCGTCACAGGCCACTATGGCTACACCTTC. Translating gives CASSVTGHYGYTF.